The rows below give T cell receptor beta chains drawn from one sample of a study of blood T cells in healthy people across ages. MiXCR, run by TCRdb on the 5' RACE reads, gives a single entry per CDR3 protein. The data contain some 800,000 distinct CDR3 sequences, approximately 48% of them singletons. Specimen: blood. These receptor sequences come from a man aged 60 to 75 in good health. Both conserved end residues are part of each CDR3. Size tells how often a clone was seen (once, few, many) or the class of an expanded clone, and some rows leave it out.

TRBV12-3/TRBV12-4 | - | CASGTGDGETQYF
TRBV15 | few | CATSRESDSSYNEQFF
TRBV7-9 | - | CASSRDSRDNSPLHF
TRBV6-1 | few | CASSEGTGAEQFF
TRBV20-1 | - | CGARDPKGRGLTDTQYF
TRBV10-3 | - | CAISETSQVQQFF
TRBV20-1 | - | CSARGAGFEGRHGYTF
TRBV20-1 | - | CSANLASGGIYNEQFF
TRBV6-2/TRBV6-3 | - | CASKSGQGGGYTF
TRBV14 | - | CASSQTSTYNSPLHF
TRBV4-1 | - | CASSQIAGGIETQYF
TRBV28 | - | CASSPGQGWRAFF
TRBV25-1 | few | CASSHRDRFYGYTF
TRBV9 | - | CASSFRLGTEENQPQHF
TRBV15 | few | CATSRDRGQGLGETQYF
TRBV7-2 | few | CVIRRTGAYYGYTF
TRBV7-9 | - | CASSFSQARYEQYF
TRBV5-1 | - | CASSLGGDRGGNEQFF
TRBV10-3 | - | CAISRGENTEAFF
TRBV5-1 | - | CASSRDSLGETQYF
TRBV10-3 | few | CAISPGLPSTDTQYF
TRBV6-2/TRBV6-3 | few | CASKSGAGKNIQYF
TRBV7-9 | - | CASSTFVTARQETQYF
TRBV12-3/TRBV12-4 | - | CASSSGPSYTQYF
TRBV6-6 | - | CASSPPKVQETQYF
TRBV12-3/TRBV12-4 | few | CASSSSGLANEQFF
TRBV6-6 | - | CASSYGFNGEQYF
TRBV15 | - | CATSSGGGRYEQYF
TRBV20-1 | - | CSARGTVQETQYF
TRBV5-5 | few | CASSVAGNTEAFF
TRBV7-8 | - | CASSLKGGASYYGYTF
TRBV28 | - | CASGFLFYGYTF
TRBV29-1 | - | CSVGRGASTDTQYF
TRBV6-6 | - | CASSRGDNYEQYF
TRBV29-1 | few | CSGATGVKTGEQYF
TRBV29-1 | few | CSVGVGEQFF
TRBV6-6 | - | CATVPGGDYGYTF
TRBV29-1 | many | CSVERGSNEQFF
TRBV29-1 | few | CSAEGTGGYTF
TRBV7-3 | - | CASSLLDSTDTQYF
TRBV30 | - | CAWSLGQGGLSSPLHF
TRBV29-1 | few | CSVRTGVNSPLHF